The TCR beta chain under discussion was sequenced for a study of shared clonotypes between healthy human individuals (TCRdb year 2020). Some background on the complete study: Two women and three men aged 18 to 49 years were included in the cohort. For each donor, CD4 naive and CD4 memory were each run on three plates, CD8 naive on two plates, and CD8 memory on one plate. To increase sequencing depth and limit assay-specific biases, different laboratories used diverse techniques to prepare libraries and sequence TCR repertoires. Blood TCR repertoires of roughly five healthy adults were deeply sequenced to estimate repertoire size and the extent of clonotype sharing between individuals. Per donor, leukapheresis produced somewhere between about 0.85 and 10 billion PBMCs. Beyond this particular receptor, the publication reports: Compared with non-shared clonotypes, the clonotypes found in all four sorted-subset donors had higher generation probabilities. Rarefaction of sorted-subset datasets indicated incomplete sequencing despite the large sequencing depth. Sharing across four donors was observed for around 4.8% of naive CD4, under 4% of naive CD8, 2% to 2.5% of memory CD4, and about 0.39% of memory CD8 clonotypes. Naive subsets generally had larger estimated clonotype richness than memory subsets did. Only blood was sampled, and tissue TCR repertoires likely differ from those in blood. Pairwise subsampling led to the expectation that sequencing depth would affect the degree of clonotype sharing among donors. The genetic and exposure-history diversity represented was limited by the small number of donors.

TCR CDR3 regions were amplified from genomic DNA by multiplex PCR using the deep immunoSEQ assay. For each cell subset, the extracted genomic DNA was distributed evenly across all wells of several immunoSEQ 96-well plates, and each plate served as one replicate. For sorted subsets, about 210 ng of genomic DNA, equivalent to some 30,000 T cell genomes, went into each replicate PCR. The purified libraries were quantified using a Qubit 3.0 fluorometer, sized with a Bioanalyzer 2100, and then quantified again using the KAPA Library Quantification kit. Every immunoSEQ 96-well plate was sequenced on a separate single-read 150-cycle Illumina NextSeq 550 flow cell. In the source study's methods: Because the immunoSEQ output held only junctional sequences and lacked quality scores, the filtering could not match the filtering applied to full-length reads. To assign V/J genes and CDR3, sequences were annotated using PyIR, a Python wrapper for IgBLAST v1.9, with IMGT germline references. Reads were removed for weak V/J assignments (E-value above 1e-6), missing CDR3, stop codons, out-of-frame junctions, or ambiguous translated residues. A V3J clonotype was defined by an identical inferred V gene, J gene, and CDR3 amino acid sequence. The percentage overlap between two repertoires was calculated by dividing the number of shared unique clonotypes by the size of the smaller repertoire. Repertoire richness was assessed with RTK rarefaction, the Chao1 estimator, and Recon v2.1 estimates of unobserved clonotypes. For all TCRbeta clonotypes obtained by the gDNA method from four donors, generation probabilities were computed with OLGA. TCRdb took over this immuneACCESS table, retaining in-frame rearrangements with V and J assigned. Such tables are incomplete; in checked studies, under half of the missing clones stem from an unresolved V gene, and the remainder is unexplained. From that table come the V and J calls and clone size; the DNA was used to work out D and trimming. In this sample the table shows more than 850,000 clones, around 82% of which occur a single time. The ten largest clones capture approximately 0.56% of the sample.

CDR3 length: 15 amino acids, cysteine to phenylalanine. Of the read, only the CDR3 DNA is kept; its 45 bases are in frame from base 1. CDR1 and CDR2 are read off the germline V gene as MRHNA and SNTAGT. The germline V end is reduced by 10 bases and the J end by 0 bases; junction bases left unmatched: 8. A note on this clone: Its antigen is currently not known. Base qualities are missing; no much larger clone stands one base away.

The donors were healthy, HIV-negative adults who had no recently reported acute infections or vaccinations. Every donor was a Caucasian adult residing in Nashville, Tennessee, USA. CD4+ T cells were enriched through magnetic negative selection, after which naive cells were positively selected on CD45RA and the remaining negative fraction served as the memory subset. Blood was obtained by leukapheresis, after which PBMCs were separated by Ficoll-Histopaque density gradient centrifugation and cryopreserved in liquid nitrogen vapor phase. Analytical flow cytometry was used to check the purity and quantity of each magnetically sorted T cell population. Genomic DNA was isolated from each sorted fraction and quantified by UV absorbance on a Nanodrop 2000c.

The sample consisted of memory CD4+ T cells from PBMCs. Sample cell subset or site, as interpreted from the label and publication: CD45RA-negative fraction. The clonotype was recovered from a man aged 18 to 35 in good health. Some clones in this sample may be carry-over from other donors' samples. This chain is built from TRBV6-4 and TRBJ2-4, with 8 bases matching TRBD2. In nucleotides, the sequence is TGTGCCAACACTAGCGGTGAACTAGCCAAAAACATTCAGTACTTC. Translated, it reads CANTSGELAKNIQYF.